One sample yielded the 32 T cell receptor beta chains listed below, sequenced in a study of blood T cells in healthy people across ages. Primed by a sample-barcoded 5' primer and a J-beta primer mix, a second PCR proceeded for about 6 to 11 cycles. TCRdb independently ran MiXCR on the 5' RACE reads; one entry per CDR3 protein. The sample holds hundreds of thousands of distinct CDR3 sequences, under 70% seen once. Sequencing input: blood. These TCRs come from a man aged 55 to 69 in good health.

The rearrangement uses TRBV21-1 and TRBJ1-5. TRBV21-1 is marked as a pseudogene. The CDR3 is 18 amino acids. The CDR3 coding sequence is TGTGCCAGCAGCAAAGCCGGGCAGGGCCCGTATAGCAATCAGCCCCGGCATTTT. It is translated as CASSKAGQGPYSNQPRHF.

This clonotype was observed a handful of times. The chain recombines TRBV29-1 with TRBJ2-5, with 10 bases lining up with TRBD1. This CDR3 has 15 amino acids. V lost 4 bases to trimming and J lost 4 bases; unmatched junction nucleotides: 9. Germline loops: CDR1 SQVTM, CDR2 ANQGSEA. CDR3 in amino acids: CSVGGDRGRGETQYF. The DNA for the CDR3 is TGCAGCGTTGGGGGAGACAGGGGGCGCGGAGAGACCCAGTACTTC.

There are a few counts of this clonotype. The chain recombines TRBV4-1 with TRBJ2-7, with TRBD1 matching 7 bases. V lost 4 bases to trimming and J lost 0 bases; unmatched junction nucleotides: 9. Germline V gene sequence: CDR1 MGHRA, CDR2 YSYEKL. The CDR3 is made up of 16 amino acids. The DNA for the CDR3 is TGCGCCAGCAGCCGCGACAGGGACCAATACTCCTACGAGCAGTACTTC. Its protein is CASSRDRDQYSYEQYF.

Written as DNA, the CDR3 is TGTGCCAGCAGTTACTCTTATACGCAGTATTTT. Translation: CASSYSYTQYF. The chain links TRBV6-2 or TRBV6-3 to TRBJ2-3; D ambiguous. V was shortened by 0 bases and J by 7 bases, with 2 bases between the two germline ends. Germline V gene sequence: CDR1 MNHEY, CDR2 SVGEGT. The CDR3 consists of 11 residues.

As to this clonotype: One base away lies a much larger clone, so this may be a sequencing read error. The J gene is TRBJ2-5, the V gene TRBV7-2; the match to TRBD1 covers 8 bases. The J call may not be correct, given that the DNA end is closer to TRBJ2-1. In germline, CDR1 is SGHTA, CDR2 FQGNSA. This CDR3 region has 15 residues. The CDR3 spells CASSTQGANQETQFF. CDR3 coding DNA: TGTGCCAGCAGCACCCAGGGGGCAAACCAAGAGACCCAGTTCTTC.

This rearrangement joins TRBV2 to TRBJ2-7; TRBD1 aligns across 8 bases. CDR1 is SNHLY, CDR2 FYNNEI, per germline. The CDR3 loop spans 16 amino acids. V was pared by 5 bases and J by 1 base, with 10 bases of the junction left unmatched. CDR3 sequence: CASSILQGGPSYEQYF. CDR3 nucleotides: TGTGCCAGCAGTATCCTACAGGGGGGTCCTTCCTACGAGCAGTACTTC.

The chain combines TRBV5-1 with TRBJ2-1, with 7 bases matching TRBD1. Looked up from germline, CDR1 is SGHRS and CDR2 is YFSETQ. This CDR3 spans 14 amino acids. J gave up 7 bases and V 1 base, and 5 bases lay outside the gene matches. The DNA of the CDR3 is TGCGCCAGCAGCTTGATACCGGACAGGAATGAGCAGTTCTTC. It is translated as CASSLIPDRNEQFF.

The chain employs TRBV5-1 and TRBJ1-1; D may be TRBD1 (6 bases). V lost 3 bases and J lost 5, with 14 bases in between. The V gene's germline CDR1 is SGHRS and CDR2 YFSETQ. This CDR3 comprises 14 residues. In DNA, the CDR3 is TGCGCCAGCAGCTGGGGGCCTTCAGGAACTGAAGCTTTCTTT. It translates to CASSWGPSGTEAFF.

V usage is TRBV7-2 and J usage is TRBJ1-1; a weak D match, TRBD1 (6 bases). The CDR3 is 13 amino acids. The V gene's germline CDR1 is SGHTA and CDR2 FQGNSA. Trimming removed 4 bases at V and 5 bases at J, with 11 bases between. The chain's CDR3 is CASSSKQGTEAFF. The CDR3 region has the DNA TGTGCCAGCAGCTCCAAACAGGGTACTGAAGCTTTCTTT. The entire variable domain, with the rest obtained from reference TRBV7-2 and TRBJ1-1, is as follows: GAGVSQSPSNKVTEKGKDVELRCDPISGHTALYWYRQSLGQGLEFLIYFQGNSAPDKSGLPSDRFSAERTGGSVSTLTIQRTQQEDSAVYLCASSSKQGTEAFFGQGTRLTVV.

A note on this clonotype: Just one base apart from a much larger clone, this may be a read error. The CDR3 bases are TGTGCCAGCAGCACCCGGAAATTAGAGACGCAGTATTTT. It yields the protein CASSTRKLETQYF. The chain links TRBV7-2 to TRBJ2-3; D not certain. Germline CDR1 and CDR2: SGHTA and FQGNSA. The ends were cut back, 5 bases at V and 9 bases at J, with 15 bases in the middle. The CDR3 runs to 13 residues.

V and J are TRBV7-8 and TRBJ2-4; D may be TRBD1 (5 bases). Germline loops: CDR1 SGHVS, CDR2 FQNEAQ. Trimming removed 5 bases from V and 1 base from J, with 12 bases in between. There are 15 residues in the CDR3. CDR3 amino acids: CASSPARVAKNIQYF. CDR3 DNA: TGTGCCAGCAGCCCGGCCAGGGTCGCCAAAAACATTCAGTACTTC. The full variable domain, with the rest looked up from reference TRBV7-8 and TRBJ2-4, is GAGVSQSPRYKVAKRGQDVALRCDPISGHVSLFWYQQALGQGPEFLTYFQNEAQLDKSGLPSDRFFAERPEGSVSTLKIQRTQQEDSAVYLCASSPARVAKNIQYFGAGTRLSVL.

This clonotype showed up just once. The V and J genes are TRBV9 and TRBJ2-4; no firm D call. CDR1 and CDR2 (germline): SGDLS, YYNGEE. V was shortened by 0 bases and J by 13 bases, with 14 bases between the two germline ends. This CDR3 comprises 13 residues. The CDR3 reads CASSVVPEGVQYF. Written as DNA, the CDR3 is TGTGCCAGCAGCGTAGTGCCAGAAGGTGTGCAGTACTTC.

The gene calls are TRBV20-1 and TRBJ2-1; 11 bases match TRBD2. Germline CDR1 is DFQATT and CDR2 is SNEGSKA (reference sequence). V was pared by 5 bases and J by 3 bases, with 6 bases of the junction left unmatched. This CDR3 has 15 residues. DNA for the CDR3: TGCAGTGCTGGGGGTACTAGCGGGGGCTACAATGAGCAGTTCTTC. Amino acids: CSAGGTSGGYNEQFF.

V and J are TRBV6-1 and TRBJ1-1; D is uncertain. The germline CDR1 and CDR2 sequences are MNHNS and SASEGT. Trimming removed 7 bases at V and 3 bases at J, with 9 bases between. The CDR3 totals 12 residues. CDR3 DNA sequence: TGTGCCAGCAAGTGGGGTGACACTGAAGCTTTCTTT. Translated: CASKWGDTEAFF.

J is TRBJ1-1 and V is TRBV20-1; D unresolved. The CDR3 covers 14 residues. The germline gives CDR1 DFQATT, CDR2 SNEGSKA (reference sequence). Trimming left V 5 bases short and J 5 bases short, with 18 bases between. Written as DNA, the CDR3 is TGCAGTGCTCCGGACCCGGGATGGGTGACTGAAGCTTTCTTT. Residues: CSAPDPGWVTEAFF.

The V call is TRBV20-1, the J call TRBJ2-1; a possible D gene is TRBD2 (6 bases). Germline V gene data show CDR1 as DFQATT and CDR2 as SNEGSKA (reference sequence). V was clipped by 6 bases and J by 4 bases, with 19 bases between them. The CDR3 length is 15 residues. For the CDR3, the DNA is TGCAGTGCGTTCGCGGGGAGCGGGTGGTACAATGAGCAGTTCTTC. Its translation: CSAFAGSGWYNEQFF.

V and J are TRBV27 and TRBJ2-3; 12 nucleotides agree with TRBD2. This CDR3 has 17 amino acids. V trimming: 4 bases; J trimming: 2 bases; junction bases outside the gene matches: 7. CDR1 and CDR2 from the germline V gene are MNHEY and SMNVEV (reference sequence). The CDR3 is CASSSRPSGGATDTQYF. The DNA for the CDR3 is TGTGCCAGCAGTTCGCGTCCTAGCGGGGGGGCCACAGATACGCAGTATTTT.

The rearrangement links TRBV13 to TRBJ2-1; D uncertain. V was clipped by 1 base and J by 8 bases, with 12 bases between them. In germline, CDR1 is PRHDT, CDR2 FYEKMQ (reference sequence). There are 14 residues in the CDR3. CDR3: CASSLVQRADEQFF. CDR3 in DNA: TGTGCCAGCAGCTTAGTTCAGCGTGCGGATGAGCAGTTCTTC.

V gene TRBV12-3 or TRBV12-4 combines with J gene TRBJ2-3; TRBD2 matches 13 bases. After removal of 4 bases from V and 6 bases from J, the junction contained 10 bases not matched to a gene. The CDR3 sequence is 17 residues long. The CDR3 DNA sequence: TGTGCCAGCAGTTACCAGGGGACTAGCGGGGCAAAGGATACGCAGTATTTT. Translated, it gives CASSYQGTSGAKDTQYF.

This clonotype is a singleton in its sample. The chain couples TRBV3-1 to TRBJ2-3; 7 bases are shared with TRBD2. V lost 0 bases and J lost 5; bases outside the gene matches: 8. Germline lookup yields CDR1 LGHDT and CDR2 YNNKEL (reference sequence). The CDR3 extends over 16 amino acids. The DNA for the CDR3 is TGTGCCAGCAGCCAAGAGTCGGGACTACTTCAAGATACGCAGTATTTT. Encoded protein: CASSQESGLLQDTQYF.

This clonotype was counted a single time. This chain uses TRBV24-1 with TRBJ1-5; TRBD1 is a possible D gene (6 bases). The CDR3 extends over 14 amino acids. V lost 5 bases, J lost 5 bases, and 12 bases lay in between. Germline CDR1 and CDR2: KGHDR and SFDVKD. CDR3 coding DNA: TGTGCCACCAGTGGCGGGGGCGGCTATCAGCCCCAGCATTTT. This sequence encodes CATSGGGGYQPQHF.

J is TRBJ2-5 and V is TRBV20-1; 9 bases are a match to TRBD2. The J call is in doubt because the DNA end fits TRBJ2-1 better. The germline V gene has CDR1 DFQATT and CDR2 SNEGSKA (reference sequence). The CDR3 spans 13 residues. In DNA, the CDR3 is TGCAGTGCGACCGGGACTAGCCAAGAGACCCAGTTCTTC. Amino acids: CSATGTSQETQFF.

The chain recombines TRBV5-1 with TRBJ2-5; 8 bases align to TRBD2. Trimming removed 0 bases from V and 11 bases from J; junction bases left unmatched: 15. The germline V gene has CDR1 SGHRS and CDR2 YFSETQ. The CDR3 runs 16 residues. Here the CDR3 DNA reads TGCGCCAGCAGCTTGGTCGGCGGGGGGATCTACAATGAGCAGTACTTC. Translating it yields CASSLVGGGIYNEQYF. Complete variable domain (other parts from reference TRBV5-1 and TRBJ2-5): KAGVTQTPRYLIKTRGQQVTLSCSPISGHRSVSWYQQTPGQGLQFLFEYFSETQRNKGNFPGRFSGRQFSNSRSEMNVSTLELGDSALYLCASSLVGGGIYNEQYFGPGTRLLVL.

CDR3 DNA sequence: TGTGCCAGCAGAGGAGGGGGGACAGCGGAGACCCAGTACTTC. Translated, it gives CASRGGGTAETQYF. The V call is TRBV5-4, the J call TRBJ2-7; D possibly corresponds to TRBD1 (7 bases). The DNA end is a closer match to TRBJ2-5, so the J assignment may be wrong. This CDR3 region has 14 residues. Germline-derived CDR1 and CDR2 are SGHNT and YYREEE (reference sequence).

Only a few counts were recorded for this clonotype. A much larger clone is a single base away; this may be a read error. The J gene is TRBJ2-6, the V gene TRBV24-1; D remains unclear. The ends were cut back, 7 bases at V and 0 bases at J, with 3 bases in the middle. Germline CDR1 KGHDR, CDR2 SFDVKD. This CDR3 has 13 residues. The CDR3 nucleotides read TGTGCCACCAGCAGCTCTGGGGCCAACGTCCTGACTTTC. Translation: CATSSSGANVLTF.

Note on this clonotype: Sequence at one end of the junction differs from germline and may be a read error. The CDR3 sequence: CSARDWGAFQGTQYF. CDR3 in DNA: TGCAGTGCTAGAGATTGGGGGGCGTTCCAAGGGACCCAGTACTTC. The genes are TRBV20-1 and TRBJ2-5; D is perhaps TRBD1 or TRBD2 (6 bases each). Per germline, CDR1 DFQATT and CDR2 SNEGSKA (reference sequence). There are 15 residues in the CDR3.

CDR3 sequence: CASSVGTADTEAFF. In nucleotides, the CDR3 is TGTGCCAGCAGTGTAGGGACAGCGGACACTGAAGCTTTCTTT. The J gene is TRBJ1-1, the V gene TRBV2; 7 bases map to TRBD1. Germline V gene lookup returns CDR1 SNHLY and CDR2 FYNNEI. After removal of 4 bases from V and 3 bases from J, the junction contained 5 bases not matched to a gene. The length of the CDR3 is 14 residues.

The chain is built from TRBV10-3 and TRBJ2-1; a possible D gene is TRBD1 (6 bases). This CDR3 has 15 residues. The germline V and J ends were trimmed by 0 bases and 8 bases, with 14 bases remaining between them. The V gene's germline CDR1 is ENHRY and CDR2 SYGVKD. This CDR3 is CAISESTPGEDEQFF. The CDR3, as DNA: TGTGCCATCAGTGAGTCTACCCCAGGGGAAGATGAGCAGTTCTTC.

In this sample, this clonotype turned up once. This chain links TRBV10-3 with TRBJ2-4; 7 bases align to TRBD1. The tail of the sequence fits TRBJ2-5 better, so the J call may be wrong. Germline V lookup: CDR1 ENHRY, CDR2 SYGVKD. There are 14 residues in the CDR3. As DNA, the CDR3 is TGTGCCATCAGTGAGATGACAGGGCGAGAGACCCAGTACTTC. Translation: CAISEMTGRETQYF.

The chain combines TRBV20-1 with TRBJ2-1; TRBD2 matches at 8 bases. V was pared by 3 bases and J by 8 bases, with 9 bases of the junction left unmatched. The length of the CDR3 is 14 residues. Germline CDR1 and CDR2: DFQATT and SNEGSKA (reference sequence). The chain's CDR3 is CSASGPPGGDEQFF. CDR3 in DNA: TGCAGTGCTAGCGGACCCCCGGGAGGGGATGAGCAGTTCTTC.

The rearrangement uses TRBV12-3 or TRBV12-4 and TRBJ1-4; D unresolved. The length of the CDR3 is 14 residues. V was clipped by 8 bases and J by 8 bases, with 18 bases between them. CDR3 bases: TGTGCCAGCCAAGGCATGGGGAGGAGGGAAAAACTGTTTTTT. Translated: CASQGMGRREKLFF.

The chain is built from TRBV12-3 or TRBV12-4 and TRBJ1-1; D is uncertain. V was clipped by 6 bases and J by 3 bases, with 11 bases between them. The CDR3 contains 13 residues. The CDR3: CASRGGEYTEAFF. DNA for the CDR3: TGTGCCAGCAGGGGCGGGGAGTACACTGAAGCTTTCTTT.